This TCR beta chain was captured by sequencing in a study of cytomegalovirus exposure and HLA in healthy donors. CDR1 MNHNS and CDR2 SASEGT come from the germline V gene. The CDR3 totals 15 residues. With 8 bases clipped from V and 7 bases from J, the junction kept 14 bases outside the gene matches. As regards this clone: Its antigen is as yet unknown.

Regarding the study as a whole: Earlier results showed most TCR beta V segments being productive about 90% or about 30% of the time. Rates of TCR association differed by HLA locus in a later analysis, with DRB1 highest and HLA-C lowest.

Vbeta (60) and Jbeta (13) primers were used in the PCR. Per the original methods: Some 11 million shared chains were among the about 80 million unique TCR beta chains that a later analysis counted. Profiling relied on immunoSEQ multiplex PCR, and the TCRdb table lists in-frame clones only, not all of them. The D gene and trimming were derived from the DNA, and the V and J assignments and clone size from that table. Seen here are about 160,000 clones, 84% observed once, and the top ten hold under 8%. Sequenced input: PBMCs. The chain links TRBV6-1 to TRBJ2-1; 7 bases fit TRBD2. The source of this sequence is a man aged 50 to 59 in good health and CMV-seropositive. Here the CDR3 reads CASHAGRAEGNEQFF. The CDR3 DNA follows: TGTGCCAGCCATGCGGGGAGGGCGGAAGGGAATGAGCAGTTCTTC.